This T cell receptor beta chain was identified during a study of PD-L1 blockade in urothelial cancer. Sequenced by immunoSEQ multiplex PCR; TCRdb stores in-frame clones only, minus some. The sample includes 40,000 to 45,000 clones, roughly four fifths of them seen just once. This clone has a single count. The CDR3 consists of 18 residues. Stated time point: peripheral blood 6 weeks after treatment start. V gene TRBV21-1 combines with J gene TRBJ1-5. TRBV21-1 corresponds to a pseudogene. Sequenced here: PBMCs, sampled around atezolizumab (anti-PD-L1) treatment. This sequence was found in a man between 60 and 75 years old with urothelial cancer. CDR3 nucleotide sequence: TGTGCCAGCAGCAAAAGATCAAGCTCCACCCTATTAAATCAGCCCCAGCATTTT. Protein sequence: CASSKRSSSTLLNQPQHF.